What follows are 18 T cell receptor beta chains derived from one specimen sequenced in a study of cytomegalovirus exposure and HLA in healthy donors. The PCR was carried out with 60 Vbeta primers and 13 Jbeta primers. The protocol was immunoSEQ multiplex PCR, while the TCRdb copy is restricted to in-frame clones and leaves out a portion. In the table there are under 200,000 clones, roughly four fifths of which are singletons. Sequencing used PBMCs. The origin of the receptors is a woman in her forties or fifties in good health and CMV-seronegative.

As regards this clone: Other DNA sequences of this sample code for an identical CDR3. Here the CDR3 DNA reads TGTGCCAGCAGCCAATCCCGGAACACTGAAGCTTTCTTT. This translates into CASSQSRNTEAFF. V gene TRBV14 combines with J gene TRBJ1-1, with D hard to call. V shed 2 bases and J shed 1 base, with 5 bases lying between them. The CDR3 contains 13 residues. Germline CDR1 and CDR2: SGHDN and FVKESK.

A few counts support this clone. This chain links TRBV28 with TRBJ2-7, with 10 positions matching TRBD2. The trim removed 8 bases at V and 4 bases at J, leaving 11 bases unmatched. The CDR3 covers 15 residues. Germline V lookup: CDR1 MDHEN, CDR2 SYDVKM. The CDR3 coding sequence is TGTGCCAGCTTAAGCCGGGCTAGCGGGAGTTACGAGCAGTACTTC. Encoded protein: CASLSRASGSYEQYF.

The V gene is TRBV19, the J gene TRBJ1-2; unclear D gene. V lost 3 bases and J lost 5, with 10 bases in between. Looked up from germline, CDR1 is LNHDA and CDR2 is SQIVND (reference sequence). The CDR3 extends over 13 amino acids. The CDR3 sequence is CASSIAAEYGYTF. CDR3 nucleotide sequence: TGTGCCAGTAGTATTGCGGCGGAATATGGCTACACCTTC.

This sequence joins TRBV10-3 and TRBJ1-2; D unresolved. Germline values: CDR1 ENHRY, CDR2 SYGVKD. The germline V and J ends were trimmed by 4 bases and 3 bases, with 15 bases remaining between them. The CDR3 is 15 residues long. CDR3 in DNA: TGTGCCATCAGTGCGGTTGCTCAGGAAGACTATGGCTACACCTTC. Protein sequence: CAISAVAQEDYGYTF.

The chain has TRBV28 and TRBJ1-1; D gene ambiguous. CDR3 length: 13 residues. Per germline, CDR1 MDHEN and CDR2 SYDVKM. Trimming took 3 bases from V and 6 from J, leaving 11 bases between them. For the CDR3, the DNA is TGTGCCAGCAGTTTGGTACAGCAATCTGAAGCTTTCTTT. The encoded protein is CASSLVQQSEAFF.

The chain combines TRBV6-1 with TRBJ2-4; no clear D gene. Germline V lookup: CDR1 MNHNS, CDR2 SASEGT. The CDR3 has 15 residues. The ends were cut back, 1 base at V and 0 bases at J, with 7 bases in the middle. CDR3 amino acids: CASSEGPGAKNIQYF. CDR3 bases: TGTGCCAGCAGTGAAGGGCCGGGAGCCAAAAACATTCAGTACTTC.

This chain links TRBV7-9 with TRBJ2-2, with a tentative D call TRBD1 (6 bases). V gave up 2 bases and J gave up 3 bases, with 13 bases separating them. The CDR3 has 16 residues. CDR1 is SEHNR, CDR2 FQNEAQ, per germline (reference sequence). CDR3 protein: CASSLRYRAHTGELFF. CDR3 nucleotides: TGTGCCAGCAGCTTACGCTACAGGGCCCACACCGGGGAGCTGTTTTTT.

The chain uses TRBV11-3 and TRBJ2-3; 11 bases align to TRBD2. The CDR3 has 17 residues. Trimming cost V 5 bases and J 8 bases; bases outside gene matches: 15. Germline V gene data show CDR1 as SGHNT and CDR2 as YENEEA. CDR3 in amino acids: CASSRSSSSGGSGTQYF. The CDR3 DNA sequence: TGTGCCAGCAGCCGCTCTTCCTCTAGCGGGGGGTCCGGTACGCAGTATTTT.

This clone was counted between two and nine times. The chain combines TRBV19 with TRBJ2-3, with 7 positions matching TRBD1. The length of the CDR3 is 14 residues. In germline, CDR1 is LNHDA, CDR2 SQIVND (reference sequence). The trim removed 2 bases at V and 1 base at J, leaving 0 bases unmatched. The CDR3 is CASSIQGGTDTQYF. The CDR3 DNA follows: TGTGCCAGTAGTATACAGGGGGGCACAGATACGCAGTATTTT.

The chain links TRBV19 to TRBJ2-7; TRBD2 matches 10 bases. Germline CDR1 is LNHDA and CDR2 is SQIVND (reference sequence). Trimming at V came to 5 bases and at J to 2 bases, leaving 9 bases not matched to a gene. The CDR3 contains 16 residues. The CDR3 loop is CASSPTLAGLPYEQYF. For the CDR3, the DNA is TGTGCCAGTAGTCCGACACTAGCGGGGCTTCCCTACGAGCAGTACTTC.

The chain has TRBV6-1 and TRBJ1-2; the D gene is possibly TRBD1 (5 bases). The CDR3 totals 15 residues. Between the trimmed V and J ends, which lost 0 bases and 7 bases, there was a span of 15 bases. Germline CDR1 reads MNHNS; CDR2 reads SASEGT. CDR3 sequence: CASSEALVGGSGYTF. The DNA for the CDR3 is TGTGCCAGCAGTGAAGCCTTGGTCGGGGGAAGTGGCTACACCTTC.

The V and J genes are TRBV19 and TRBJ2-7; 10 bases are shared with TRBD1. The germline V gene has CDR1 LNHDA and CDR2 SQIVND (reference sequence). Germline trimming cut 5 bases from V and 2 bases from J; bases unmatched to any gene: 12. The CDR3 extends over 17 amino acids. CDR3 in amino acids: CASSAKPSDRGPYEQYF. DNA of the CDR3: TGTGCCAGTAGTGCCAAACCTTCAGACAGGGGGCCCTACGAGCAGTACTTC.

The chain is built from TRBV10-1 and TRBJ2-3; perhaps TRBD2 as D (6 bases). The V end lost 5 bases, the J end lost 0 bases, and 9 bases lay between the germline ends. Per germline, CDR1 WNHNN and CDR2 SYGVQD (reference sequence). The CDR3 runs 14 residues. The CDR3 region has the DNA TGCGCCAGCAGTCCGGGACTGAGCACAGATACGCAGTATTTT. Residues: CASSPGLSTDTQYF.

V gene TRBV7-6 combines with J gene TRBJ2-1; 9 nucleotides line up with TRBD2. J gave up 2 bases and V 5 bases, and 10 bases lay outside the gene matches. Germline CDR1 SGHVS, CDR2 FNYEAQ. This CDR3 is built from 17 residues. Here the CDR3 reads CASSRRPAGGPYNEQFF. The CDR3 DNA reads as TGTGCCAGCAGCCGAAGGCCCGCGGGAGGGCCCTACAATGAGCAGTTCTTC.

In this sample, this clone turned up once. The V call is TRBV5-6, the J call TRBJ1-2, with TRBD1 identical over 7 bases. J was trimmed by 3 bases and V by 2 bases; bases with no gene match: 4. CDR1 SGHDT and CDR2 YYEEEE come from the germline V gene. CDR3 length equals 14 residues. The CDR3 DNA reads TGTGCCAGCAGCTTAGAAGGGGGCGACTATGGCTACACCTTC. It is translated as CASSLEGGDYGYTF.

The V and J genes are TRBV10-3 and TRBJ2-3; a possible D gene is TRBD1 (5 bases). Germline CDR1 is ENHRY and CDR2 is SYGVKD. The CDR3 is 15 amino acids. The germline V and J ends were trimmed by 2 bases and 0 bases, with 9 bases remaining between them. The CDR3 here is CAISEQGSSTDTQYF. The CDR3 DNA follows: TGTGCCATCAGTGAGCAGGGTTCTAGCACAGATACGCAGTATTTT.

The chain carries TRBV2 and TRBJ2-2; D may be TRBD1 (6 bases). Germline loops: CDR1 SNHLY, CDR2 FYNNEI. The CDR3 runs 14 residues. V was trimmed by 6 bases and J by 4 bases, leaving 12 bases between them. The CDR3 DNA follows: TGTGCCAGCAGGCACAGGGATTCCACCGGGGAGCTGTTTTTT. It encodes CASRHRDSTGELFF.

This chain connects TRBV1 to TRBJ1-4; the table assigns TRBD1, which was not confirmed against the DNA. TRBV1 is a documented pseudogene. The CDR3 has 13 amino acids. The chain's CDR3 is CASLQGTIEKLFF. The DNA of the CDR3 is TGCGCCAGCCTACAGGGGACGATTGAAAAACTGTTTTTT.